A single T cell receptor (beta chain) is shown here with its context. This clone was detected once. Its antigen is still unknown. No base quality values were provided; no much bigger clone lies one nucleotide off. The CDR3 covers 14 residues, taking in both the cysteine and the phenylalanine. Only the CDR3 part of the read is kept: 42 bases, read in frame from the first base. Clipping removes 5 bases from V and 7 bases from J, with 11 as the unmatched junction base count. The CDR1 and CDR2 encoded by the germline V gene (reference sequence) are GTSNPN and SVGIG. The collaborating institutions used their own protocols to collect whole blood in K2EDTA tubes. For TCRbeta analysis, collaborators shipped samples as frozen whole blood, isolated PBMCs, or DNA extracted from either of those sample types. This record comes from a study of blood T cell repertoires in COVID-19 (dated by TCRdb to 2019 to 2021). Regarding the study in general: Samples from collaborators originated in the United States, Italy and Spain and spanned both the acute and convalescent phases of COVID-19. The prospective study material was composed of cDNA or gDNA derived from T cells, B-cell-depleted T cells, or PBMCs. The dataset comprised deeply sampled blood TCRbeta repertoires from subjects exposed to, actively infected with, or recovered from COVID-19. The repertoires were released in a freely available public database intended as a resource for research on the immune response to SARS-CoV-2. The samples were drawn from two sources: the first 160 participants of the ongoing ImmuneRACE study, and 1,254 subjects contributed by 6 global collaborators. The sample metadata nearly always contained a de-identified subject ID, COVID-19 status, age in years and sex. Where available, HLA class I and class II types were obtained from metadata supplied by the sample provider rather than from assay-based typing. Findings and caveats that apply to the study as a whole: The amount of clinical and demographic metadata varied by source and participant and was provided uncurated.

TCRbeta CDR3 regions were amplified from genomic DNA using the immunoSEQ Assay, a bias-controlled multiplex PCR. Regarding the original processing steps: The number of nucleated cells in each sample was estimated by amplification of reference gene primers within the assay. To quantify the absolute abundance of each unique TCRbeta CDR3 rearrangement, sequence reads were collapsed and filtered. For each sample, productive Simpson clonality was calculated as the square root of Simpson's diversity index across productive rearrangements. TCRdb took over this immuneACCESS table, retaining in-frame rearrangements with V and J assigned. Such tables are incomplete; in checked studies, under half of the missing clones stem from an unresolved V gene, and the remainder is unexplained. That table furnishes V, J and clone size, whereas the DNA furnished D and trimming. This sample gives about 36,000 clones in total; over 75% of them show up just once. The ten largest make up 4.8% of the sample.

Recombination linked TRBV30 to TRBJ1-5; TRBD1 fits 7 bases in the junction. Sequencing input: peripheral blood. This receptor was obtained from a human donor in a cohort sampled during active COVID-19. The CDR3 is CAWGTVKKGQPQHF. The nucleotide sequence reads as follows: TGTGCCTGGGGGACAGTAAAGAAGGGACAGCCCCAGCATTTT.